Sequencing of this TCR beta chain was carried out in a study of T cells in Graves' hyperthyroidism and ophthalmopathy. CDR3 length equals 14 residues. The germline V gene has CDR1 SGHDT and CDR2 YYEEEE. V was trimmed by 0 bases and J by 5 bases, leaving 12 bases between them. Amplified TCR beta CDR3 regions came from RNA transcripts. The HTBI primer set served for first-round RT-PCR of the TCR CDR3. From the multiplex PCR reads, TCRdb called clonotypes with MiXCR, one entry per CDR3 protein. Counted here are approximately 620,000 distinct CDR3 sequences, 15% to 20% occurring once; the ten biggest clones make up around 3.3%.

The sequenced sample was blood. This receptor was obtained from a woman in her thirties or forties with Graves' ophthalmopathy. V gene TRBV5-6 combines with J gene TRBJ2-7; D unclear. CDR3 loop: CASSLGQDRDEQYF. For the CDR3, the DNA is TGTGCCAGCAGCTTGGGCCAGGATCGGGACGAGCAGTACTTC.